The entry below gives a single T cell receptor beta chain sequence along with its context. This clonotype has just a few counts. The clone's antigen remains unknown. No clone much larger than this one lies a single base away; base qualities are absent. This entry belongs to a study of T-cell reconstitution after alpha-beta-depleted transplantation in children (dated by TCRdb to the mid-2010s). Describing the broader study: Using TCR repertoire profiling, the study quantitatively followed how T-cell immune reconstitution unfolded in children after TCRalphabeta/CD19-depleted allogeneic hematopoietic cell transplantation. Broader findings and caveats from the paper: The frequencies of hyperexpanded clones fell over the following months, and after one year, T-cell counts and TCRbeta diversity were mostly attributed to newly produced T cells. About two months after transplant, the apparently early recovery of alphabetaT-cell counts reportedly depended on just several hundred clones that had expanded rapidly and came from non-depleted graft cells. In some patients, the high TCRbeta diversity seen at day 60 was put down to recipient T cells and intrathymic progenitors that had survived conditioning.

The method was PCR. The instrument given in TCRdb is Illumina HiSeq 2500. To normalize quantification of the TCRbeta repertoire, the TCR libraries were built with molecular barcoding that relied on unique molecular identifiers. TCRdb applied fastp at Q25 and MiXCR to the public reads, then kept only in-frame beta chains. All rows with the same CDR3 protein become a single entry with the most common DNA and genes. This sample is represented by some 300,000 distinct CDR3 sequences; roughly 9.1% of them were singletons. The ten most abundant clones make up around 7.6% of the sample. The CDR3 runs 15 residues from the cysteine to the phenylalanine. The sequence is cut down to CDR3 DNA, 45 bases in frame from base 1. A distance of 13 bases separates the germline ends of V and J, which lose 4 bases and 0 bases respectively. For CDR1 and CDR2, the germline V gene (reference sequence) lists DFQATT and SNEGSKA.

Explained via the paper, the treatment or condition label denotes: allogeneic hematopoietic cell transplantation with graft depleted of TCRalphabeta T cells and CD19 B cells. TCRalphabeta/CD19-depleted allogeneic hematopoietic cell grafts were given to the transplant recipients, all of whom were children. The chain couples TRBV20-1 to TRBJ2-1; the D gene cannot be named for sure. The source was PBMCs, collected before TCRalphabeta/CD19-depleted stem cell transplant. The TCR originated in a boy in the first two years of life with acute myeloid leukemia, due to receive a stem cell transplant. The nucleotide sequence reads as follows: TGCAGTGCTACCCTCGACTCGGCCTCCTACAATGAGCAGTTCTTC. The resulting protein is CSATLDSASYNEQFF.